These 25 T cell receptor beta chains were all obtained from the same sample, sequenced in a study of neurological immune-mediated disorders. TCRdb used MiXCR to reprocess the 5' RACE reads, holding one entry per CDR3 protein. The sample carries 25,000 to 35,000 distinct CDR3 sequences, about 4% recorded once. Specimen: CD4+ T cells from blood. The receptors stem from a woman aged 40 to 50 in good health.

This clonotype was counted at least ten times. This chain connects TRBV20-1 to TRBJ2-3; 16 nucleotides line up with TRBD2. CDR1 is DFQATT, CDR2 SNEGSKA, per germline (reference sequence). This CDR3 spans 18 amino acids. The V gene end was trimmed by 6 bases and the J gene end by 0 bases; junction bases not matched to a gene: 9. CDR3 amino acids: CSARSGLAGGGSTDTQYF. The CDR3 nucleotides are TGCAGTGCCCGATCGGGACTAGCGGGGGGGGGGAGCACAGATACGCAGTATTTT.

This clonotype occurred many times. The chain uses TRBV19 and TRBJ2-1; TRBD2 matches 12 bases. This CDR3 is 17 amino acids long. From germline, CDR1 is LNHDA and CDR2 SQIVND (reference sequence). With 8 bases clipped from V and 6 bases from J, the junction kept 14 bases outside the gene matches. The CDR3 DNA reads as TGTGCCAGTCAGAGAGGGAACCTAGCGGGGGGGCCCAATGAGCAGTTCTTC. Its protein product is CASQRGNLAGGPNEQFF.

This clonotype is deemed medium-sized (0.01 to 0.1%). V gene TRBV6-5 combines with J gene TRBJ2-5, with D perhaps matching TRBD1 or TRBD2 (5 bases each). The CDR3 has 13 amino acids. CDR1 is MNHEY, CDR2 SVGAGI, per germline. Deletions cut 5 bases from V and 5 bases from J, with 12 bases between. The DNA for the CDR3 is TGTGCCAGCAGTCCTTCGGGGACGGAGACCCAGTACTTC. It yields the protein CASSPSGTETQYF.

This clonotype was picked up many times. This chain connects TRBV6-4 to TRBJ2-3, with 8 bases fitting TRBD2. The CDR3 totals 14 residues. The V and J ends lost 4 bases and 4 bases, in that order; junction bases with no gene match: 4. CDR1 is MRHNA, CDR2 SNTAGT, per germline. The CDR3 protein is CASSAGGASDTQYF. DNA of the CDR3: TGTGCCAGCAGTGCCGGGGGGGCATCAGATACGCAGTATTTT.

This clonotype was detected ten times or more. The chain joins TRBV5-1 to TRBJ2-1, with 11 bases aligning to TRBD2. Trimming removed 1 base from V and 3 bases from J; junction bases left unmatched: 3. Germline lookup yields CDR1 SGHRS and CDR2 YFSETQ. The length of the CDR3 is 16 residues. CDR3 sequence: CASSLTGLAGYNEQFF. DNA of the CDR3: TGCGCCAGCAGCTTGACAGGACTAGCGGGCTACAATGAGCAGTTCTTC.

The sample holds many counts of this clonotype. The rearrangement uses TRBV7-2 and TRBJ2-2; tentative D call: TRBD2 (5 bases). The ends were cut back, 3 bases at V and 6 bases at J, with 14 bases in the middle. This CDR3 is built from 15 residues. The germline V gene has CDR1 SGHTA and CDR2 FQGNSA. The CDR3: CASSLSPGLAGELFF. Written as DNA, the CDR3 is TGTGCCAGCAGCTTGAGTCCCGGACTGGCCGGGGAGCTGTTTTTT.

This clonotype was detected ten times or more. This chain joins TRBV13 and TRBJ2-5; D is uncertain. Trimming took 5 bases from V and 5 from J, leaving 6 bases between them. This CDR3 has 11 amino acids. The germline gives CDR1 PRHDT, CDR2 FYEKMQ (reference sequence). The CDR3 reads CASSLAETQYF. DNA of the CDR3: TGTGCCAGCAGCCTCGCGGAGACCCAGTACTTC.

This clonotype was counted at least ten times. The chain has TRBV7-2 and TRBJ1-2; 9 bases are a match to TRBD1. CDR1 is SGHTA, CDR2 FQGNSA, per germline. J lost 4 bases, V lost 5 bases, and 5 bases had no gene match. The CDR3 is 14 residues long. CDR3 sequence (DNA): TGTGCCAGCAGCCAGGACAGGGGTGGCTATGGCTACACCTTC. It translates to CASSQDRGGYGYTF.

This clonotype was seen many times. The chain joins TRBV5-1 to TRBJ2-1; D possibly corresponds to TRBD1 (6 bases). Per the germline V gene, CDR1 is SGHRS and CDR2 is YFSETQ. V was pared by 5 bases and J by 4 bases, with 10 bases between. The CDR3 consists of 13 residues. The CDR3 DNA follows: TGCGCCAGCAGACAGGGCGGATACAATGAGCAGTTCTTC. It codes for CASRQGGYNEQFF.

Many counts were recorded for this clonotype. The chain is built from TRBV20-1 and TRBJ2-5; D unclear. There are 13 residues in the CDR3. With 3 bases removed from V and 0 bases from J, the gap between germline ends came to 8 bases. The V gene's germline CDR1 is DFQATT and CDR2 SNEGSKA (reference sequence). The CDR3 nucleotides read TGCAGTGCTAGTAAGATGTACCAAGAGACCCAGTACTTC. Amino acids: CSASKMYQETQYF.

At least ten counts were recorded for this clonotype. V and J are TRBV29-1 and TRBJ1-1; D is unresolved. Trimming shortened V by 3 bases and J by 1 base, and 6 bases separated the two germline ends. The CDR3 spans 12 residues. Per germline, CDR1 SQVTM and CDR2 ANQGSEA. CDR3 sequence (DNA): TGCAGCGTTGATGATGGGAACACTGAAGCTTTCTTT. This translates into CSVDDGNTEAFF.

This clonotype was picked up many times. This chain links TRBV5-5 with TRBJ1-1, with 7 nucleotides matching TRBD1. The J segment lost 5 bases and the V segment lost 1 base, leaving 2 bases of the junction unmatched. Germline V gives CDR1 SGHKS, CDR2 YYEKEE (reference sequence). This CDR3 has 13 amino acids. Here the CDR3 DNA reads TGTGCCAGCAGCTTGTCCAGGGGGACTGAAGCTTTCTTT. Translation: CASSLSRGTEAFF. The entire variable domain, with the rest obtained from reference TRBV5-5 and TRBJ1-1, is as follows: DAGVTQSPTHLIKTRGQQVTLRCSPISGHKSVSWYQQVLGQGPQFIFQYYEKEERGRGNFPDRFSARQFPNYSSELNVNALLLGDSALYLCASSLSRGTEAFFGQGTRLTVV.

This clonotype was seen at least ten times. The V and J genes are TRBV6-6 and TRBJ1-1, with D perhaps matching TRBD1 (6 bases). CDR3 length equals 13 residues. Germline V gene lookup returns CDR1 MNHNY and CDR2 SVGAGI (reference sequence). Trimming cost V 8 bases and J 3 bases, with 13 bases left between them. The CDR3 DNA is TGTGCCAGCCACCTAAGGGGGGACACTGAAGCTTTCTTT. This sequence encodes CASHLRGDTEAFF.

This clonotype was counted at least ten times. The rearrangement uses TRBV5-1 and TRBJ2-7; tentative D call: TRBD2 (6 bases). The CDR3 covers 16 residues. V dropped 7 bases and J dropped 4 bases, with 24 bases sitting between them. The germline CDR1 and CDR2 sequences are SGHRS and YFSETQ. CDR3 nucleotide sequence: TGCGCCAGCGGACTGGGGGGAACCCCGCTTACTTACGAGCAGTACTTC. It specifies CASGLGGTPLTYEQYF.

This clonotype has a count of ten or more. The J gene is TRBJ1-1, the V gene TRBV15; D may be TRBD1 (5 bases). CDR1 is LNHNV, CDR2 YYDKDF, per germline (reference sequence). This CDR3 is 14 amino acids long. Trimming left V 1 base short and J 0 bases short, with 6 bases between. The DNA of the CDR3 is TGTGCCACCAGCAGAGGGACAATGAACACTGAAGCTTTCTTT. Protein sequence: CATSRGTMNTEAFF.

This clonotype was picked up many times. This chain connects TRBV7-9 to TRBJ2-5, with 10 bases aligning to TRBD1. Germline-derived CDR1 and CDR2 are SEHNR and FQNEAQ (reference sequence). This CDR3 region has 13 residues. Losses at the gene ends were 5 bases for V and 5 bases for J; bases not matched to a gene: 2. CDR3 nucleotide sequence: TGTGCCAGCAGCCCGGACAGGGGGGAGACCCAGTACTTC. It is translated as CASSPDRGETQYF. Together with reference TRBV7-9 and TRBJ2-5, the CDR3 gives the full variable domain: DTGVSQNPRHKITKRGQNVTFRCDPISEHNRLYWYRQTLGQGPEFLTYFQNEAQLEKSRLLSDRFSAERPKGSFSTLEIQRTEQGDSAMYLCASSPDRGETQYFGPGTRLLVL.

This clonotype was detected many times. The chain is built from TRBV7-9 and TRBJ2-1; 8 bases are shared with TRBD2. Germline V gene lookup returns CDR1 SEHNR and CDR2 FQNEAQ (reference sequence). The V segment lost 8 bases and the J segment 7 bases; nucleotides outside the gene matches: 16. The CDR3 sequence is 16 residues long. The CDR3 DNA sequence: TGTGCCAGCGCCCCACCCGGGGCTAGCGGGTCTAATGAGCAGTTCTTC. Amino acids: CASAPPGASGSNEQFF.

This clonotype appeared many times. The rearrangement links TRBV5-1 to TRBJ2-3; possibly TRBD1 or TRBD2 for D (5 bases each). The CDR3 contains 12 residues. V lost 4 bases and J 6 bases, leaving 9 bases between the germline ends. Germline assignment: CDR1 SGHRS and CDR2 YFSETQ. This CDR3 is CASSRDGDTQYF. CDR3 nucleotides: TGCGCCAGCAGCCGGGACGGGGATACGCAGTATTTT.

This clonotype was picked up many times. The chain combines TRBV5-1 with TRBJ1-4; D possibly corresponds to TRBD1 (5 bases). V dropped 1 base and J dropped 6 bases, with 10 bases sitting between them. The CDR3 sequence is 14 residues long. Germline assignment: CDR1 SGHRS and CDR2 YFSETQ. As DNA, the CDR3 is TGCGCCAGCAGCTTGTGGCAGGGTGATGAAAAACTGTTTTTT. It translates to CASSLWQGDEKLFF.

This clonotype was counted many times. The V call is TRBV3-1, the J call TRBJ1-2, with D hard to call. The CDR3 has 12 amino acids. The V and J ends lost 0 bases and 7 bases respectively, with 6 bases between them. The V gene's germline CDR1 is LGHDT and CDR2 YNNKEL (reference sequence). The CDR3 here is CASSQDFGGYTF. The DNA for the CDR3 is TGTGCCAGCAGCCAAGACTTTGGTGGCTACACCTTC. The full variable domain, completed using reference TRBV3-1 and TRBJ1-2, is DTAVSQTPKYLVTQMGNDKSIKCEQNLGHDTMYWYKQDSKKFLKIMFSYNNKELIINETVPNRFSPKSPDKAHLNLHINSLELGDSAVYFCASSQDFGGYTFGSGTRLTVV.

This clonotype was seen at least ten times. The J gene is TRBJ1-1, the V gene TRBV7-8, with D maybe TRBD1 (5 bases). Germline CDR1 reads SGHVS; CDR2 reads FQNEAQ. The CDR3 covers 15 residues. Trimming removed 0 bases from V and 0 bases from J, with 8 bases in between. The DNA of the CDR3 is TGTGCCAGCAGCTTAGCAAGGGGCGTGAACACTGAAGCTTTCTTT. It is translated as CASSLARGVNTEAFF. The whole variable domain, filled in from reference TRBV7-8 and TRBJ1-1, reads GAGVSQSPRYKVAKRGQDVALRCDPISGHVSLFWYQQALGQGPEFLTYFQNEAQLDKSGLPSDRFFAERPEGSVSTLKIQRTQQEDSAVYLCASSLARGVNTEAFFGQGTRLTVV.

This clonotype has a count of ten or more. The gene calls are TRBV5-5 and TRBJ2-3; no definite D call. The CDR3 length is 14 residues. Germline V CDR1 and CDR2: SGHKS, YYEKEE (reference sequence). The germline V and J ends were trimmed by 2 bases and 5 bases, with 12 bases remaining between them. CDR3: CASSFKPPKDTQYF. The DNA of the CDR3 is TGTGCCAGCAGCTTTAAGCCGCCAAAAGATACGCAGTATTTT.

This clonotype has at least ten counts. CDR3 nucleotides: TGCAGCGTTTCGTCGCGGGCGTACTACAATGAGCAGTTCTTC. Its translation: CSVSSRAYYNEQFF. The chain is built from TRBV29-1 and TRBJ2-1, with D tentatively TRBD2 (5 bases). CDR1 and CDR2 (germline): SQVTM, ANQGSEA. With 5 bases removed from V and 3 bases from J, the gap between germline ends came to 14 bases. The CDR3 spans 14 residues.

This clonotype has ten or more counts. The chain has TRBV10-3 and TRBJ2-2, with 7 nucleotides matching TRBD1. CDR3 size: 15 residues. Per the germline V gene, CDR1 is ENHRY and CDR2 is SYGVKD. J gave up 5 bases and V 6 bases, and 9 bases lay outside the gene matches. The CDR3 reads CAIRVGTAETGELFF. DNA of the CDR3: TGTGCCATCAGGGTGGGGACAGCCGAAACCGGGGAGCTGTTTTTT.

This clonotype was found many times. The chain uses TRBV3-1 and TRBJ1-4; 9 nucleotides align to TRBD1. Trimming at V came to 0 bases and at J to 10 bases, leaving 6 bases not matched to a gene. CDR1 and CDR2 from the germline V gene are LGHDT and YNNKEL (reference sequence). CDR3 size: 15 residues. CDR3 in amino acids: CASSQDLQGARKLFF. In DNA form, the CDR3 reads TGTGCCAGCAGCCAAGATTTACAGGGGGCTCGAAAACTGTTTTTT.